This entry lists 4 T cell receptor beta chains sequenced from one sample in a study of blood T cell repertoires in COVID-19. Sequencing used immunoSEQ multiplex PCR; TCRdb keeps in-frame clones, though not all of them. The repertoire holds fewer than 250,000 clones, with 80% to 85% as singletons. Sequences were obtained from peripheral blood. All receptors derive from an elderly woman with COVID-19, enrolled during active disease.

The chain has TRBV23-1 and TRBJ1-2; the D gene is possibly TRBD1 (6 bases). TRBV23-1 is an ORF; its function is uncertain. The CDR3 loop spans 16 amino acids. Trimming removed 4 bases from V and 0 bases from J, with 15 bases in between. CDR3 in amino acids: CASSPRQEKANYGYTF. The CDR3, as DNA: TGCGCCAGCAGTCCCCGACAGGAAAAAGCTAACTATGGCTACACCTTC.

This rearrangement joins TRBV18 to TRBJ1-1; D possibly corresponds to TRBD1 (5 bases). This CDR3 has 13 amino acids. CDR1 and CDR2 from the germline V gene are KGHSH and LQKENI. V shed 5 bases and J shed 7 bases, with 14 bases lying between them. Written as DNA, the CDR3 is TGTGCCAGCTCATCGCAGGGAAGTGGTGAAGCTTTCTTT. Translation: CASSSQGSGEAFF.

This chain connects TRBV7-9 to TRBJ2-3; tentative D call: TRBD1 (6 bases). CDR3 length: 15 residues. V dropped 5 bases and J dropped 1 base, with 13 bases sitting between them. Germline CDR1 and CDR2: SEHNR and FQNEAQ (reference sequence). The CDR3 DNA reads TGTGCCAGCAGCCCCCAAGGGGGAGGCACAGATACGCAGTATTTT. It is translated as CASSPQGGGTDTQYF.

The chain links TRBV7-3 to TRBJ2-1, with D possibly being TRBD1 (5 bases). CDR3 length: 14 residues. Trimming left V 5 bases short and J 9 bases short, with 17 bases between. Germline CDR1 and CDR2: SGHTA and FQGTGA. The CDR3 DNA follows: TGTGCCAGCAGCCCCTTCCAGGGTTCTGCTGAGCAGTTCTTC. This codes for CASSPFQGSAEQFF.